Given below is one T cell receptor (beta chain) in context. It lacks a known antigen. Base qualities are not recorded, but no much larger clone differs from it by a single base. The CDR3 regions of human TCRbeta chains were subjected to immunosequencing. Turning to the authors' computational methods: Repertoire TCRs were matched against a reference library of SARS-CoV-2-specific TCRs generated with the MIRA antigen-specificity platform. Breadth was defined as the fraction of unique TCRs that were SARS-CoV-2-associated, and depth was defined as the fraction of total T cells that were SARS-CoV-2-associated. Using the MIRA data, each spike-specific TCR was mapped to the spike region that the TCR reacts to and placed in a CD4 or CD8 class. Log10-transformed breadth and depth values were compared by one-way ANOVA with Sidak's multiple comparisons tests. The table comes from immuneACCESS by way of TCRdb, which keeps in-frame sequences with V and J called. Part of the clones is missing from these tables; in studies checked, under half for an unresolved V gene and the rest for unknown reasons. D and trimming come from the DNA, and the V and J calls and clone size come from that table. This sample is represented by about 140,000 clones; 88% of them were singletons. The ten largest clones take up 3% to 4% of the sample.

This entry comes from a study of T cell responses to AZD1222 COVID-19 vaccine (dated by TCRdb to the early 2020s). For context, the study as a whole: A total of 230 to 250 trial participants underwent TCR sequencing, of whom about 200 had received two doses of AZD1222 and 26 had received two doses of the MenACWY control vaccine. Trial participants were enrolled into age subgroups of 18-55, 56-69 and 70-plus years, which contained 148, 28 and 57 TCR-sequenced participants, respectively. Overall results and qualifications from the work: In the small 56-69-year group, the increase in depth fell short of significance, most likely because of low power. Only a handful of AZD1222 recipients were SARS-CoV-2 seropositive at baseline, limiting conclusions about previously exposed vaccinees. Because no samples from the day 14 peak response were available, repertoires could be characterized only after the peak T cell response. Participants were mostly white British and included more females than males, and it was suggested by the authors that clonal diversity may have been underestimated. Reportedly, close to half of the unique spike-specific TCRs recognized epitopes lying outside the regions that are mutated in the B.1.351 and B.1.1.7 variants. The whole spike protein was spanned by vaccine-associated CD4 TCRs, and dominant responses were seen in regions 160-218 and 743-854. After two AZD1222 doses, both the breadth and the depth of spike-specific TCRs were significantly higher than at day 0 and than in MenACWY recipients.

The intended sense of this specimen's time point label: about 28 days (+/-7) after the second vaccine dose. AZD1222 recipients given second doses at about 4 weeks or at about 12 weeks were pooled, since spike-specific TCR depth and breadth were not found to differ between the two schedules. Samples from vaccinated people were obtained from the UK trials COV001 and COV002, which included a single-blind randomized controlled phase 2/3 trial of AZD1222 (ChAdOx1 nCoV-19) in healthy adults. Trial participant PBMC samples were collected at day 0 and day 28 after the second dose for TCRbeta chain sequencing. The CDR3, from cysteine to phenylalanine, totals 17 residues. Kept here is only the CDR3 DNA, which spans 51 bases and is read in frame from base 1. The CDR1 and CDR2 encoded by the germline V gene (reference sequence) are LNHDA and SQIVND. V loses 7 bases at its end and J loses 2 bases; junction bases beyond the gene matches: 9.

The sequence is built from TRBV19 and TRBJ2-2, with TRBD2 identical over 11 junction bases. The clonotype was recovered from an adult who received the AZD1222 COVID-19 vaccine. Sequences were derived from peripheral blood, sampled 28 days after the second AZD1222 dose. The DNA reads as follows: TGTGCCAGTACCTCTCACGGGACTAGCGGTAACACCGGGGAGCTGTTTTTT. The encoded protein is CASTSHGTSGNTGELFF.